This TCR beta chain originates from a study of early T cells in non-severe SARS-CoV-2 infection. Study-wide points: Matching results from VDJdb favored anti-spike CD8 responses, leaving private and CD4 specificities undetected.

As to this clonotype: Its antigen is undetermined.

Unique molecular identifier tags were affixed to discrete cDNA molecules. Each CDR3 protein is one row after TCRdb ran MiXCR on the 5' RACE reads. The data contain tens of thousands of distinct CDR3 sequences, approximately 12% of them seen just once; the ten biggest clones take up 5% to 6.5%. The germline gives CDR1 SGHDT, CDR2 YYEEEE. V lost 0 bases to trimming and J lost 10 bases; unmatched junction nucleotides: 11. This CDR3 is 16 amino acids long. Input material: whole blood. The origin of this receptor is an adult who was a healthcare worker with PCR-confirmed SARS-CoV-2 infection or an uninfected control (not recorded which). J is TRBJ2-1 and V is TRBV5-6, with 9 bases aligning to TRBD2. The CDR3 protein is CASSLAVTSGMGEQFF. DNA for the CDR3: TGTGCCAGCAGCTTGGCCGTGACTAGCGGAATGGGCGAGCAGTTCTTC.